The 15 T cell receptor beta chains reported below all come from one sample, sequenced in a study of OX40 agonist ivuxolimab in advanced cancers. Repertoires were generated with immunoSEQ multiplex PCR, while TCRdb's copy carries only in-frame clones and drops some. The sample yields under 85,000 clones, over 75% seen once. Specimen: CD4+ or CD8+ T cells sorted from blood, collected in a trial of the OX40 agonist ivuxolimab. The receptors originated from an adult with an advanced solid tumor such as melanoma, head and neck, liver or kidney cancer.

The chain couples TRBV11-3 to TRBJ2-3; D remains unclear. The CDR3 contains 13 residues. V shed 6 bases and J shed 5 bases, with 12 bases lying between them. Looked up from germline, CDR1 is SGHNT and CDR2 is YENEEA. The CDR3 DNA is TGTGCCAGCAGGGTATACTCCCAAGATACGCAGTATTTT. Its protein is CASRVYSQDTQYF.

J is TRBJ1-3 and V is TRBV18; no definite D call. CDR3 size: 16 residues. The germline gives CDR1 KGHSH, CDR2 LQKENI. V shed 2 bases and J shed 4 bases, with 15 bases lying between them. The CDR3 loop is CASSPSIAQLGNTIYF. Written as DNA, the CDR3 is TGTGCCAGCTCACCATCAATTGCCCAACTGGGAAACACCATATATTTT.

V is TRBV7-9 and J is TRBJ2-1; D is uncertain. V lost 2 bases and J lost 5, with 13 bases in between. In germline, CDR1 is SEHNR, CDR2 FQNEAQ (reference sequence). CDR3 size: 15 residues. Written as DNA, the CDR3 is TGTGCCAGCAGCTTACCGACCACCATTAACAATGAGCAGTTCTTC. Translation gives CASSLPTTINNEQFF.

This chain joins TRBV6-6 and TRBJ1-1; D is unresolved. Deletions cut 3 bases from V and 1 base from J, with 6 bases between. CDR1 and CDR2 from the germline V gene are MNHNY and SVGAGI (reference sequence). The CDR3 contains 13 residues. The CDR3 DNA reads TGTGCCAGCAGTTATAATGCGAACACTGAAGCTTTCTTT. As protein: CASSYNANTEAFF.

This clone appeared a few times. The CDR3 DNA follows: TGTGCCAGCACACGATCCGGGGACAGGGCTTGGGGCTACACCTTC. Encoded protein: CASTRSGDRAWGYTF. The chain couples TRBV7-9 to TRBJ1-2, with 9 positions matching TRBD1. V dropped 7 bases and J dropped 8; count of bases not matched to a gene: 14. This CDR3 spans 15 amino acids. CDR1 is SEHNR, CDR2 FQNEAQ, per germline (reference sequence).

The chain recombines TRBV10-3 with TRBJ2-2; maybe TRBD1 (5 bases). The V end lost 5 bases, the J end lost 1 base, and 11 bases lay between the germline ends. The CDR3 contains 15 residues. Per germline, CDR1 ENHRY and CDR2 SYGVKD. The DNA of the CDR3 is TGTGCCATCAGTCTACAGGACCTGAACACCGGGGAGCTGTTTTTT. It translates to CAISLQDLNTGELFF.

The chain recombines TRBV9 with TRBJ2-2, with D perhaps being TRBD1 or TRBD2 (6 bases each). V lost 2 bases and J 2 bases, leaving 10 bases between the germline ends. The germline gives CDR1 SGDLS, CDR2 YYNGEE. The CDR3 is 15 amino acids. In nucleotides, the CDR3 is TGTGCCAGCAGCGTTGGCGGGACAAACACCGGGGAGCTGTTTTTT. It yields the protein CASSVGGTNTGELFF.

This chain uses TRBV7-2 with TRBJ2-1; TRBD2 agrees at 11 bases. This CDR3 contains 15 residues. Germline V gene sequence: CDR1 SGHTA, CDR2 FQGNSA. The V gene end was trimmed by 1 base and the J gene end by 6 bases; junction bases not matched to a gene: 2. The CDR3 sequence: CASSLELAGVNEQFF. The CDR3 DNA reads as TGTGCCAGCAGCTTAGAACTAGCGGGAGTCAATGAGCAGTTCTTC.

The genes are TRBV10-3 and TRBJ2-5; no clear D gene. Between the trimmed V and J ends, which lost 1 base and 4 bases, there was a span of 1 base. The CDR3 has 11 residues. CDR1 and CDR2 from the germline V gene are ENHRY and SYGVKD. CDR3 DNA: TGTGCCATCAGTGAGTTAGAGACCCAGTACTTC. This translates into CAISELETQYF.

The V and J genes are TRBV7-2 and TRBJ1-3, with a weak D call TRBD1 (6 bases). The CDR3 consists of 16 residues. Trimming removed 5 bases at V and 2 bases at J, with 16 bases between. Germline assignment: CDR1 SGHTA and CDR2 FQGNSA. The CDR3 nucleotides are TGTGCCAGCAGCACCAACGCGGGGGGCACTGGAAACACCATATATTTT. As protein: CASSTNAGGTGNTIYF.

V usage is TRBV4-3 and J usage is TRBJ1-1, with unresolved D. V was cut by 0 bases and J by 1 base, with 6 bases left in between. This CDR3 has 14 residues. Germline V gene lookup returns CDR1 LGHNA and CDR2 YSLEER. The CDR3 DNA reads as TGCGCCAGCAGCCAAGATTTCGGGAACACTGAAGCTTTCTTT. As protein: CASSQDFGNTEAFF.

The chain combines TRBV18 with TRBJ2-1; 9 positions match TRBD1. V lost 0 bases and J lost 7; bases outside the gene matches: 4. The CDR3 totals 15 residues. Germline V gene data show CDR1 as KGHSH and CDR2 as LQKENI. The CDR3 DNA reads as TGTGCCAGCTCACCACCAGTAGGACAGGGGAATGAGCAGTTCTTC. It translates to CASSPPVGQGNEQFF.

J is TRBJ2-6 and V is TRBV19; weak D call: TRBD1 (5 bases). From germline, CDR1 is LNHDA and CDR2 SQIVND (reference sequence). The CDR3 has 16 residues. The V and J ends lost 6 bases and 0 bases respectively, with 12 bases between them. CDR3 sequence reads: CASRKDSLSGANVLTF. CDR3 bases: TGTGCCAGTAGGAAAGACAGCCTCTCTGGGGCCAACGTCCTGACTTTC.

The CDR3 region is CASHTLETGPNTEAFF. The CDR3, as DNA: TGTGCCAGTCACACTCTGGAGACAGGTCCGAACACTGAAGCTTTCTTT. V is TRBV19 and J is TRBJ1-1; D perhaps matches TRBD1 (6 bases). Trimming removed 8 bases from V and 1 base from J, with 20 bases in between. The V gene's germline CDR1 is LNHDA and CDR2 SQIVND (reference sequence). The CDR3 is 16 amino acids.

This clone was counted between two and nine times. The chain links TRBV6-5 to TRBJ2-3, with 11 bases matching TRBD2. The CDR3 has 15 amino acids. The J segment lost 3 bases and the V segment lost 2 bases, leaving 1 base of the junction unmatched. Germline-derived CDR1 and CDR2 are MNHEY and SVGAGI. DNA for the CDR3: TGTGCCAGCAGTTACGGGACTAGCGGAACAGATACGCAGTATTTT. Encoded protein: CASSYGTSGTDTQYF.